The 26 T cell receptor beta chains presented below share a single source sample, sequenced in a study of Graves' ophthalmopathy and Graves' hyperthyroidism. The TCR beta CDR3 regions underwent amplification from RNA transcripts. HTBI-primed RT-PCR formed the first round, and a multiplex PCR formed the second. TCRdb reanalysed the multiplex PCR reads using MiXCR and keeps one entry per CDR3 protein. The repertoire holds over a million distinct CDR3 sequences, about two fifths seen once, with over 8.5% in the top ten. Specimen: peripheral blood or thyroid tissue (not recorded which). All receptors come from an adult man with Graves' hyperthyroidism.

The table lists this clonotype with many counts. The CDR3 DNA follows: TGTGCCAGCAGCCAAGCCGGGGCGAGAGCGGGTAACGGAGAGACCCAGTACTTC. It encodes CASSQAGARAGNGETQYF. The chain links TRBV14 to TRBJ2-5, with a possible D match to TRBD2 (6 bases). Trimming stripped 1 base from V and 4 bases from J, with 22 bases between. CDR3 length: 18 residues. CDR1 and CDR2 from the germline V gene are SGHDN and FVKESK.

This clonotype was seen only a few times. The rearrangement links TRBV6-6 to TRBJ2-7; D might be TRBD1 (6 bases). V lost 3 bases and J lost 5, with 11 bases in between. Germline CDR1 is MNHNY and CDR2 is SVGAGI (reference sequence). The CDR3 length is 13 residues. The CDR3 here is CASSYTGSHEQYF. CDR3 coding DNA: TGTGCCAGCAGTTATACAGGGTCCCACGAGCAGTACTTC.

This clonotype has just one count. The chain has TRBV5-5 and TRBJ1-2, with D perhaps matching TRBD1 (5 bases). The CDR3 consists of 13 residues. Germline CDR1 reads SGHKS; CDR2 reads YYEKEE (reference sequence). V was clipped by 3 bases and J by 6 bases, with 12 bases between them. This chain's CDR3 is CASSWGGSDGYTF. CDR3 nucleotides: TGTGCCAGCAGCTGGGGGGGATCCGATGGCTACACCTTC.

The V and J genes are TRBV10-3 and TRBJ2-7; TRBD1 matches at 12 bases. J was trimmed by 3 bases and V by 10 bases; bases with no gene match: 10. The CDR3 has 15 residues. Germline CDR1 reads ENHRY; CDR2 reads SYGVKD. CDR3 sequence: CASRPGQGANYEQYF. DNA of the CDR3: TGTGCCAGCAGACCGGGACAGGGGGCAAACTACGAGCAGTACTTC.

Notes on this clonotype: A much larger clone lies one base from this, so it may be a read error. The chain carries TRBV20-1 and TRBJ2-5; no reliable D call. This CDR3 has 13 residues. Per the germline V gene, CDR1 is DFQATT and CDR2 is SNEGSKA (reference sequence). V lost 5 bases to trimming and J lost 5 bases, with 15 bases between them. The CDR3, as DNA: TGCAGTGCTGGCCGGCTCCCCAGGGAGACCCAGTACTTC. Translating it yields CSAGRLPRETQYF.

This clonotype turned up a few times. This chain connects TRBV6-1 to TRBJ1-1; D is undetermined. The germline V and J ends were trimmed by 6 bases and 5 bases, with 10 bases remaining between them. Per germline, CDR1 MNHNS and CDR2 SASEGT. The CDR3 contains 12 residues. CDR3 protein: CASREMETEAFF. In DNA form, the CDR3 reads TGTGCCAGCAGGGAGATGGAGACTGAAGCTTTCTTT.

The gene calls are TRBV9 and TRBJ2-5; 9 positions agree with TRBD2. Trimming at V came to 4 bases and at J to 4 bases, leaving 8 bases not matched to a gene. This CDR3 contains 15 residues. CDR1 SGDLS and CDR2 YYNGEE come from the germline V gene. CDR3: CASSPLAGVGETQYF. The CDR3 region has the DNA TGTGCCAGCAGCCCCTTAGCGGGAGTGGGAGAGACCCAGTACTTC.

Remarks on this clonotype: A read error may account for a junction end that differs from germline. The chain is built from TRBV12-3 or TRBV12-4 and TRBJ2-7; 7 positions agree with TRBD2. This CDR3 region has 14 residues. DNA of the CDR3: TGTGCCAGCAGCCGTGGGTCCCTCGCGGGAGAGCTCCTATTC. As protein: CASSRGSLAGELLF.

This chain connects TRBV10-3 to TRBJ2-7; D unclear. The CDR3 is made up of 12 amino acids. Trimming stripped 6 bases from V and 3 bases from J, with 9 bases between. Germline V gene data show CDR1 as ENHRY and CDR2 as SYGVKD. The CDR3 nucleotides are TGTGCCATCAGCAGTTGGGACTACGAGCAGTACTTC. Amino acid sequence: CAISSWDYEQYF.

This clonotype occurred a few times. The V and J genes are TRBV20-1 and TRBJ1-5, with a possible D match to TRBD1 (5 bases). Germline V gene lookup returns CDR1 DFQATT and CDR2 SNEGSKA (reference sequence). The CDR3 is 16 residues long. Between the trimmed V and J ends, which lost 1 base and 2 bases, there was a span of 15 bases. The CDR3 loop reads CSARAPGGRGNQPQHF. Here the CDR3 DNA reads TGCAGTGCTAGAGCACCTGGGGGACGGGGCAATCAGCCCCAGCATTTT.

The genes are TRBV7-7 and TRBJ2-2, with 7 bases aligning to TRBD1. V lost 8 bases and J lost 4; bases outside the gene matches: 10. This CDR3 is 15 amino acids long. From germline, CDR1 is SSHAT and CDR2 FNYEAQ (reference sequence). CDR3 protein: CASSPSTGTTGELFF. DNA for the CDR3: TGTGCCAGCTCACCGTCGACAGGGACCACCGGGGAGCTGTTTTTT.

V and J are TRBV9 and TRBJ1-1, with a possible D match to TRBD1 (5 bases). V was shortened by 4 bases and J by 4 bases, with 20 bases between the two germline ends. Germline V gene lookup returns CDR1 SGDLS and CDR2 YYNGEE. The CDR3 spans 16 residues. The CDR3 loop reads CASSHQQQSGPTEAFF. The DNA of the CDR3 is TGTGCCAGCAGCCACCAACAGCAATCAGGGCCCACTGAAGCTTTCTTT.

Of note for this clonotype: Because the CDR3's place on the DNA is in doubt, the DNA is left out and the CDR3 is given as listed by TCRdb. V and J are TRBV5-6 and TRBJ1-6; TRBD1 is the table's D call, not checked against the DNA. The length of the CDR3 is 24 amino acids, counting both ends. CDR1 is SGHDT and CDR2 is YYEEEE in the germline V gene. The chain's CDR3 is CASSLTIRGQETQYFGPGNSPLHF.

This chain's CDR3 is CATSVRTGDNQPQHF. CDR3 nucleotides: TGTGCCACCAGTGTCCGGACAGGGGATAATCAGCCCCAGCATTTT. The V call is TRBV24-1, the J call TRBJ1-5; 9 bases align to TRBD1. CDR3 length equals 15 residues. V trimming: 5 bases; J trimming: 4 bases; junction bases outside the gene matches: 5. From germline, CDR1 is KGHDR and CDR2 SFDVKD.

This clonotype was detected ten times or more. This sequence joins TRBV9 and TRBJ1-3; D ambiguous. V was shortened by 0 bases and J by 0 bases, with 7 bases between the two germline ends. Germline V gene sequence: CDR1 SGDLS, CDR2 YYNGEE. The CDR3 runs 15 residues. This CDR3 reads CASSVDLDSGNTIYF. The CDR3 DNA follows: TGTGCCAGCAGCGTAGATCTTGACTCTGGAAACACCATATATTTT.

This clonotype was seen a single time. A read error may account for a junction end that differs from germline. The V and J genes are TRBV9 and TRBJ2-2; 13 bases align to TRBD2. From germline, CDR1 is SGDLS and CDR2 YYNGEE. The CDR3 totals 14 residues. Here the CDR3 reads CASSRPWTSGGLFF. DNA for the CDR3: TGTGCCAGCAGCCGACCCTGGACTAGCGGGGGGCTGTTTTTT.

This clonotype was observed many times. The chain is built from TRBV6-5 and TRBJ1-2; a weak D match, TRBD1 (6 bases). Trimming cost V 5 bases and J 0 bases, with 10 bases left between them. The CDR3 extends over 14 amino acids. CDR1 is MNHEY, CDR2 SVGAGI, per germline. CDR3 residues: CASSQRTANYGYTF. In nucleotides, the CDR3 is TGTGCCAGCAGTCAGAGGACAGCTAACTATGGCTACACCTTC.

This clonotype was seen once. V usage is TRBV5-6 and J usage is TRBJ1-6; D gene ambiguous. The CDR3 has 12 residues. The V and J ends lost 4 bases and 15 bases respectively, with 14 bases between them. Per germline, CDR1 SGHDT and CDR2 YYEEEE. Here the CDR3 reads CASSAVAEVLHF. The CDR3 DNA is TGTGCCAGCAGCGCCGTGGCGGAAGTCCTCCACTTT.

This sequence joins TRBV25-1 and TRBJ2-5, with D hard to call. The CDR3 extends over 14 amino acids. Looked up from germline, CDR1 is MGHDK and CDR2 is SYGVNS. V was clipped by 8 bases and J by 6 bases, with 19 bases between them. DNA for the CDR3: TGTGCCAGCGTTGGGCCCTGGGTAGGGAAGACCCAGTACTTC. Its translation: CASVGPWVGKTQYF.

This rearrangement joins TRBV5-1 to TRBJ1-1; D perhaps matches TRBD1 (5 bases). Deletions cut 4 bases from V and 5 bases from J, with 21 bases between. Germline lookup yields CDR1 SGHRS and CDR2 YFSETQ. The CDR3 is 16 amino acids. CDR3 sequence (DNA): TGCGCCAGCAGCCAAGGGGATTTTGGGGTTTGGACTGAAGCTTTCTTT. Translated: CASSQGDFGVWTEAFF.

In its sample, this clonotype was seen a few times. V usage is TRBV2 and J usage is TRBJ2-5, with D possibly matching TRBD1 (5 bases). V was clipped by 7 bases and J by 7 bases, with 10 bases between them. The CDR3 has 11 residues. Germline CDR1 is SNHLY and CDR2 is FYNNEI. The CDR3 DNA follows: TGTGCCAGCACCCACCAGGGGACCCAGTACTTC. It translates to CASTHQGTQYF.

The rearrangement joins TRBV18 to TRBJ1-3; D not certain. Germline lookup yields CDR1 KGHSH and CDR2 LQKENI. CDR3 length equals 16 residues. Trimming removed 2 bases from V and 0 bases from J, with 11 bases in between. For the CDR3, the DNA is TGTGCCAGCTCACCAAAGGCCACGGACTCTGGAAACACCATATATTTT. Its translation is CASSPKATDSGNTIYF.

This clonotype has just one count. The CDR3 does not end in the conserved phenylalanine or tryptophan, so this is likely a read error. It is unclear where the CDR3 begins or ends on the DNA, so no DNA is shown, and the CDR3 is as TCRdb lists it. The V call is TRBV6-5, the J call TRBJ1-6. The germline CDR1 and CDR2 sequences are MNHEY and SVGAGI. With termini counted, the CDR3 has 9 amino acids. This chain's CDR3 is CASRGGSSS.

This clonotype was counted between two and nine times. V and J are TRBV4-1 and TRBJ1-3; D call uncertain. The CDR3 spans 15 residues. V lost 3 bases and J 0 bases, leaving 9 bases between the germline ends. CDR1 is MGHRA, CDR2 YSYEKL, per germline. The CDR3 DNA reads TGCGCCAGCAGCCATGACCGGGACTCTGGAAACACCATATATTTT. It translates to CASSHDRDSGNTIYF.

The chain recombines TRBV2 with TRBJ2-5, with 13 nucleotides matching TRBD2. CDR3 size: 14 residues. Germline loops: CDR1 SNHLY, CDR2 FYNNEI. Trimming at V came to 7 bases and at J to 6 bases, leaving 5 bases not matched to a gene. The CDR3 sequence is CASKVTSGRQTQYF. Here the CDR3 DNA reads TGTGCCAGCAAGGTGACTAGCGGGAGGCAGACCCAGTACTTC.

This chain connects TRBV7-8 to TRBJ2-5, with 13 bases aligning to TRBD2. The J call could be wrong; TRBJ2-1 is a better fit for the DNA end. The CDR3 loop spans 14 amino acids. Germline V gene data show CDR1 as SGHVS and CDR2 as FQNEAQ. Written as DNA, the CDR3 is TGTGCCAGCAGTGGACTAGCGGGAGTCAATGAGCAGTTCTTC. It yields the protein CASSGLAGVNEQFF.